These 28 T cell receptor beta chains share one sample of origin, sequenced in a study of T cells in Graves' hyperthyroidism and ophthalmopathy. RNA transcripts provided the source from which TCR beta CDR3 regions were amplified. The TCR CDR3 was amplified in a first-round RT-PCR using the HTBI primer set. MiXCR, run by TCRdb on the multiplex PCR reads, gives a single entry per CDR3 protein. The data show 550,000 to 650,000 distinct CDR3 sequences, 12% to 15% seen once. The sample was blood. The source is a woman in her 40s with Graves' hyperthyroidism.

The V call is TRBV3-1, the J call TRBJ2-6, with TRBD1 as a possible D gene (6 bases). This CDR3 comprises 19 residues. Germline V gene data show CDR1 as LGHDT and CDR2 as YNNKEL (reference sequence). Between the trimmed V and J ends, which lost 7 bases and 0 bases, there was a span of 22 bases. The DNA for the CDR3 is TGTGCCAGCACTTCCAATCTAGGACAGCGTCGCTCTGGGGCCAACGTCCTGACTTTC. Protein sequence: CASTSNLGQRRSGANVLTF.

The chain has TRBV4-2 and TRBJ2-3, with D perhaps TRBD2 (5 bases). Germline V lookup: CDR1 LGHNA, CDR2 YNFKEQ. This CDR3 spans 13 amino acids. The V gene lost 0 bases and the J gene lost 6 bases, with 7 bases spanning the gap. The CDR3 here is CASSQDRTDTQYF. Written as DNA, the CDR3 is TGTGCCAGCAGCCAAGACCGGACTGATACGCAGTATTTT.

The chain has TRBV13 and TRBJ2-3, with 10 bases lining up with TRBD2. The CDR3 loop spans 16 amino acids. Looked up from germline, CDR1 is PRHDT and CDR2 is FYEKMQ (reference sequence). V lost 2 bases, J lost 2 bases, and 4 bases stayed unmatched. This CDR3 is CASSLFSGRYTDTQYF. In nucleotides, the CDR3 is TGTGCCAGCAGCTTATTTAGCGGGAGGTACACAGATACGCAGTATTTT.

This clonotype was observed at least ten times. The chain employs TRBV20-1 and TRBJ2-1; 9 nucleotides line up with TRBD2. This CDR3 contains 14 residues. Germline CDR1 DFQATT, CDR2 SNEGSKA (reference sequence). The trim removed 6 bases at V and 0 bases at J, leaving 3 bases unmatched. DNA of the CDR3: TGCAGTGCAAATAGCGGGAGCTCCTACAATGAGCAGTTCTTC. Translation gives CSANSGSSYNEQFF.

The chain couples TRBV7-9 to TRBJ1-1; D might be TRBD1 (5 bases). V dropped 3 bases and J dropped 4 bases, with 9 bases sitting between them. The CDR3 has 13 residues. The V gene's germline CDR1 is SEHNR and CDR2 FQNEAQ (reference sequence). CDR3 nucleotides: TGTGCCAGCAGCTTGGCAGGGTTCACTGAAGCTTTCTTT. Translating gives CASSLAGFTEAFF.

The J gene is TRBJ1-2, the V gene TRBV5-6, with 7 positions matching TRBD1. CDR3 length equals 15 residues. V dropped 4 bases and J dropped 1; count of bases not matched to a gene: 7. Germline V CDR1 and CDR2: SGHDT, YYEEEE. CDR3 DNA: TGTGCCAGCAGCCGCAGGGGGGCGCATAACTATGGCTACACCTTC. The encoded protein is CASSRRGAHNYGYTF.

This clonotype showed up just a few times. V and J are TRBV7-6 and TRBJ2-5; D tentatively fits TRBD1 or TRBD2 (5 bases each). CDR1 is SGHVS and CDR2 is FNYEAQ in the germline V gene. This CDR3 is 15 amino acids long. Trimming took 5 bases from V and 2 from J, leaving 15 bases between them. The CDR3 DNA sequence: TGTGCCAGCAGCCACGGGACCGCCCCGCAAGAGACCCAGTACTTC. Protein sequence: CASSHGTAPQETQYF.

V is TRBV7-8 and J is TRBJ2-2, with a weak D call TRBD1 (6 bases). V was cut by 0 bases and J by 8 bases, with 13 bases left in between. The CDR3 spans 15 residues. From germline, CDR1 is SGHVS and CDR2 FQNEAQ. The CDR3 coding sequence is TGTGCCAGCAGCTTAGCCTACCAGGGGTATGGGGAGCTGTTTTTT. Translated, it gives CASSLAYQGYGELFF. The variable domain in full, with the rest retrieved from reference TRBV7-8 and TRBJ2-2, is GAGVSQSPRYKVAKRGQDVALRCDPISGHVSLFWYQQALGQGPEFLTYFQNEAQLDKSGLPSDRFFAERPEGSVSTLKIQRTQQEDSAVYLCASSLAYQGYGELFFGEGSRLTVL.

This clonotype was detected many times. J is TRBJ2-3 and V is TRBV5-1; perhaps TRBD2 as D (5 bases). Deletions cut 0 bases from V and 0 bases from J, with 8 bases between. In germline, CDR1 is SGHRS, CDR2 YFSETQ. The CDR3 sequence is 15 residues long. The CDR3, as DNA: TGCGCCAGCAGCTTGGACGGGAAGAGCACAGATACGCAGTATTTT. Translating gives CASSLDGKSTDTQYF.

Many counts were recorded for this clonotype. The rearrangement uses TRBV20-1 and TRBJ2-1; tentative D call: TRBD1 (7 bases). CDR1 DFQATT and CDR2 SNEGSKA come from the germline V gene (reference sequence). The CDR3 sequence is 16 residues long. The V end lost 3 bases, the J end lost 3 bases, and 18 bases lay between the germline ends. The CDR3 DNA sequence: TGCAGTGCTAGGACTAGACAGGGTCCGAACTACAATGAGCAGTTCTTC. Its protein is CSARTRQGPNYNEQFF.

This clonotype has a count of ten or more. CDR3 protein: CASSQPISGRSYEQYF. CDR3 DNA: TGTGCCAGCAGCCAACCGATTAGCGGGAGGTCCTACGAGCAGTACTTC. The V call is TRBV3-1, the J call TRBJ2-7, with 10 bases matching TRBD2. This CDR3 contains 16 residues. Germline V gene lookup returns CDR1 LGHDT and CDR2 YNNKEL (reference sequence). The junction had 5 bases not matched to a gene; V was cut back by 2 bases and J by 1 base.

This clonotype was detected many times. Here the CDR3 DNA reads TGTGCCAGCAGCTCGCGTAGCCCCGGGGGTGAGCAGTTCTTC. Translated, it gives CASSSRSPGGEQFF. The chain combines TRBV7-3 with TRBJ2-1, with D perhaps matching TRBD2 (6 bases). Per germline, CDR1 SGHTA and CDR2 FQGTGA. With 4 bases removed from V and 9 bases from J, the gap between germline ends came to 16 bases. The length of the CDR3 is 14 residues.

This clonotype has at least ten counts. This chain joins TRBV6-5 and TRBJ2-1; no clear D. CDR3 length: 13 residues. In germline, CDR1 is MNHEY, CDR2 SVGAGI. Trimming shortened V by 1 base and J by 8 bases, and 9 bases separated the two germline ends. Written as DNA, the CDR3 is TGTGCCAGCAGTTACTTGTACGGTGATGAGCAGTTCTTC. Translating gives CASSYLYGDEQFF.

This clonotype was detected a few times. This chain joins TRBV2 and TRBJ2-5; perhaps TRBD1 as D (5 bases). CDR3 length: 14 amino acids. CDR1 and CDR2 from the germline V gene are SNHLY and FYNNEI. V was shortened by 6 bases and J by 2 bases, with 13 bases between the two germline ends. CDR3: CASRGRVNQETQYF. The CDR3 DNA reads as TGTGCCAGCAGGGGCAGGGTAAATCAAGAGACCCAGTACTTC.

This clonotype was seen ten or more times. V gene TRBV30 combines with J gene TRBJ1-4; D not certain. The V gene lost 2 bases and the J gene lost 6 bases, with 13 bases spanning the gap. CDR3 length: 14 amino acids. CDR1 is GTSNPN and CDR2 is SVGIG in the germline V gene (reference sequence). Written as DNA, the CDR3 is TGTGCCTGGAGTTCTGGTGGATCCTATGAAAAACTGTTTTTT. Amino acids: CAWSSGGSYEKLFF. Based on the CDR3 plus reference TRBV30 and TRBJ1-4, the full variable domain is SQTIHQWPATLVQPVGSPLSLECTVEGTSNPNLYWYRQAAGRGLQLLFYSVGIGQISSEVPQNLSASRPQDRQFILSSKKLLLSDSGFYLCAWSSGGSYEKLFFGSGTQLSVL.

The chain is built from TRBV2 and TRBJ2-2; 9 nucleotides match TRBD2. The germline gives CDR1 SNHLY, CDR2 FYNNEI. The CDR3 has 14 residues. V dropped 10 bases and J dropped 6; count of bases not matched to a gene: 9. Here the CDR3 reads CATYPGLASGELFF. Here the CDR3 DNA reads TGTGCCACCTATCCGGGACTAGCATCCGGGGAGCTGTTTTTT.

There are a few counts of this clonotype. This CDR3 reads CASSLTDWPQHF. In nucleotides, the CDR3 is TGTGCCAGCAGTCTAACGGACTGGCCCCAGCATTTT. This chain connects TRBV12-3 or TRBV12-4 to TRBJ1-5; D is undetermined. With 5 bases removed from V and 9 bases from J, the gap between germline ends came to 11 bases. This CDR3 has 12 residues.

This clonotype was seen many times. The J gene is TRBJ1-5, the V gene TRBV15, with 9 nucleotides matching TRBD1. The CDR3 sequence is 15 residues long. Germline values: CDR1 LNHNV, CDR2 YYDKDF (reference sequence). V lost 1 base and J lost 2; bases outside the gene matches: 0. The chain's CDR3 is CATSRGQGGNQPQHF. The CDR3 DNA is TGTGCCACCAGCAGAGGACAGGGGGGCAATCAGCCCCAGCATTTT.

This clonotype was observed a few times. The chain employs TRBV6-5 and TRBJ1-1, with TRBD1 matching 8 bases. There are 14 residues in the CDR3. CDR1 is MNHEY and CDR2 is SVGAGI in the germline V gene. Trimming removed 6 bases from V and 0 bases from J; junction bases left unmatched: 3. CDR3 coding DNA: TGTGCCAGCAGGGGGGGACAGGTGAACACTGAAGCTTTCTTT. It is translated as CASRGGQVNTEAFF.

This clonotype was counted at least ten times. The chain has TRBV6-1 and TRBJ1-5; perhaps TRBD1 as D (6 bases). Germline CDR1 MNHNS, CDR2 SASEGT. This CDR3 region has 16 residues. Trimming left V 5 bases short and J 2 bases short, with 16 bases between. The DNA for the CDR3 is TGTGCCAGCAGTCTTGGACAGCCAGGGGGCAATCAGCCCCAGCATTTT. Translated: CASSLGQPGGNQPQHF.

This clonotype showed up many times. This chain links TRBV20-1 with TRBJ2-5, with 8 nucleotides matching TRBD2. After removal of 6 bases from V and 4 bases from J, the junction contained 7 bases not matched to a gene. In germline, CDR1 is DFQATT, CDR2 SNEGSKA (reference sequence). The CDR3 contains 13 residues. CDR3 sequence: CSANPGLGETQYF. The CDR3 nucleotides are TGCAGTGCAAACCCGGGACTAGGAGAGACCCAGTACTTC.

This clonotype was seen a handful of times. The chain couples TRBV20-1 to TRBJ2-7, with 11 bases aligning to TRBD2. With 3 bases clipped from V and 7 bases from J, the junction kept 8 bases outside the gene matches. The CDR3 consists of 14 residues. CDR1 is DFQATT and CDR2 is SNEGSKA in the germline V gene (reference sequence). As DNA, the CDR3 is TGCAGTGCTAGGACCGGGACTAGCGGAAGGGAGCAGTACTTC. This codes for CSARTGTSGREQYF.

This clonotype was seen more than once but under ten times. The J gene is TRBJ1-5, the V gene TRBV6-2 or TRBV6-3; 10 bases align to TRBD1. From germline, CDR1 is MNHEY and CDR2 SVGEGT. V was pared by 5 bases and J by 2 bases, with 6 bases of the junction left unmatched. The CDR3 runs 16 residues. The DNA for the CDR3 is TGTGCCAGCAGTCTCTCCGGGACAGGGGGCAATCAGCCCCAGCATTTT. Translation: CASSLSGTGGNQPQHF.

This rearrangement joins TRBV10-3 to TRBJ2-1; the match to TRBD2 covers 11 bases. This CDR3 has 17 residues. Per the germline V gene, CDR1 is ENHRY and CDR2 is SYGVKD. J was trimmed by 4 bases and V by 5 bases; bases with no gene match: 10. The CDR3 loop is CAISKVLLAGAYNEQFF. The CDR3 coding sequence is TGTGCCATCAGTAAAGTATTACTAGCGGGAGCGTACAATGAGCAGTTCTTC.

This clonotype was found once. Since a much larger clone is just one base distant, this may be a read error. The chain links TRBV7-3 to TRBJ2-3; perhaps TRBD2 as D (7 bases). Trimming took 2 bases from V and 2 from J, leaving 11 bases between them. Per germline, CDR1 SGHTA and CDR2 FQGTGA. This CDR3 spans 15 amino acids. CDR3 nucleotide sequence: TGTGCCAGCAGCTTAGTTGGGGGGGCCACAGATACGCAGTATTTT. Translating it yields CASSLVGGATDTQYF.

The table lists this clonotype with many counts. V and J are TRBV18 and TRBJ2-7; a weak D match, TRBD2 (6 bases). Germline assignment: CDR1 KGHSH and CDR2 LQKENI. The V end lost 5 bases, the J end lost 3 bases, and 17 bases lay between the germline ends. The CDR3 has 15 residues. CDR3 nucleotides: TGTGCCAGCTCATCCCCCCGGAACGGGGGCTACGAGCAGTACTTC. Translated: CASSSPRNGGYEQYF.

The table lists this clonotype with a few counts. The chain combines TRBV15 with TRBJ2-7; 7 bases fit TRBD1. J gave up 2 bases and V 1 base, and 8 bases lay outside the gene matches. Germline V gives CDR1 LNHNV, CDR2 YYDKDF (reference sequence). The CDR3 covers 16 residues. The CDR3 loop is CATSRVVQGWTYEQYF. In nucleotides, the CDR3 is TGTGCCACCAGCAGAGTGGTACAGGGGTGGACCTACGAGCAGTACTTC.

This rearrangement joins TRBV20-1 to TRBJ1-6; TRBD1 agrees at 9 bases. CDR3 length: 15 residues. Looked up from germline, CDR1 is DFQATT and CDR2 is SNEGSKA (reference sequence). V shed 6 bases, J shed 6 bases, and the junction held 9 bases outside the gene matches. CDR3 DNA: TGCAGTGCGCTCGACAGGGGGGGTAGTAATTCACCCCTCCACTTT. It specifies CSALDRGGSNSPLHF.